This T cell receptor (beta chain) was sequenced in a study of T cell changes during pregnancy in multiple sclerosis (dated by TCRdb to 2018 to 2020). Background on the whole study: The study looked at changes in the T cell repertoire across pregnancy in women with multiple sclerosis.

Concerning this clone itself: Its antigen has not been determined. No much larger clone exists at a distance of one base, and base qualities are not known.

Relative to germline, V is 6 bases shorter and J is 6 bases shorter, with 15 bases between their ends. Reading the germline V gene gives CDR1 MDHEN and CDR2 SYDVKM. From the cysteine up to the phenylalanine, the CDR3 has a length of 14 residues. CDR3 DNA only is kept here, 42 bases in frame from base 1. Receptor amplification or capture employed the immunoSEQ multiplex PCR assay. TCRdb holds this immuneACCESS table with in-frame rearrangements only. Some clones are missing; in checked studies, unresolved V genes explain under half, and the rest has no known cause. The sample profile shows about 69,000 clones; around 92% of them were found once. 1.5% to 2.5% of the sample lies in the top ten.

The sequencing here drew on peripheral blood, taken in the third trimester of pregnancy. This TCR was recovered from a female donor in good health, enrolled as a control in a pregnancy study. The V and J genes are TRBV28 and TRBJ2-1, with a tentative D gene TRBD2 over 6 matching bases. The nucleotides are TGTGCCAGCAGAAGTGAACGGGAGTTCAATGAGCAGTTCTTC. This translates into CASRSEREFNEQFF.